This T cell receptor beta chain was documented in a study of a mutant IDH1 vaccine in newly diagnosed glioma. Looking at the study overall: Earlier treatment was radiotherapy, temozolomide, or both, with most getting both.

Germline loops: CDR1 SNHLY, CDR2 FYNNEI. There are 12 residues in the CDR3. The repertoire was sequenced with immunoSEQ multiplex PCR; TCRdb's copy has only in-frame clones and lacks some. The sample consists of around 20,000 clones, 85% to 90% of them appearing once. With respect to this clone: Its specificity is unknown. One end of the junction fails to match germline, which may point to a read error.

Indicated time point: week 11, during vaccination. In the vaccine, a single dose held 300 ug of the mutant IDH1 20-mer peptide, along with topical imiquimod. Sample: PBMCs, taken from a glioma patient whose treatment included an IDH1 peptide vaccine. The gene calls are TRBV2 and TRBJ2-7, with TRBD1 matching 9 bases. This sequence was found in a woman aged 40 to 50 with glioma. Here the CDR3 reads CASSLTGRDRDF. The DNA of the CDR3 is TGTGCCAGCAGCCTCACAGGGCGGGACAGGGACTTC.